The rows below give T cell receptor beta chains drawn from one sample of a study of blood T cell repertoires in COVID-19. Profiled with immunoSEQ multiplex PCR; TCRdb holds only in-frame clones, not every one. This repertoire shows 13,000 or so clones, approximately 78% found once; its top ten account for around a third. Source material: peripheral blood. These receptors came from a human donor in a cohort sampled during active COVID-19. Both conserved end residues are part of each CDR3. D genes are given only for firm matches. Clone size appears in some rows only: once, few, many, or a class for an expanded clone.

v_call: TRBV7-9; j_call: TRBJ2-3; clone_size: few; cdr3_length: 17; d_call: TRBD2; cdr3_nt: TGTGCCAGCCGTGGCCCGGGGGGGCGGGGAAGCACAGATACGCAGTATTTT; cdr3_aa: CASRGPGGRGSTDTQYF
v_call: TRBV29-1; j_call: TRBJ1-2; clone_size: -; cdr3_length: 14; d_call: TRBD1; cdr3_nt: TGCAGCGTTGAAGCTTTGGGACAGTCCTATGGCTACACCTTC; cdr3_aa: CSVEALGQSYGYTF
v_call: TRBV5-1; j_call: TRBJ1-2; clone_size: -; cdr3_length: 15; d_call: TRBD1; cdr3_nt: TGCGCCAGCAGCTTGACACAGGGGCCGAACTATGGCTACACCTTC; cdr3_aa: CASSLTQGPNYGYTF
v_call: TRBV24-1; j_call: TRBJ1-5; clone_size: few; cdr3_length: 14; d_call: TRBD1; cdr3_nt: TGTGCCACCAGTGTCGGACAGGCAGGACAGCCCCAGCATTTT; cdr3_aa: CATSVGQAGQPQHF
v_call: TRBV19; j_call: TRBJ2-3; clone_size: -; cdr3_length: 14; d_call: -; cdr3_nt: TGTGCCAGTAGTATGTCCGGGGTGTTCGATACGCAGTATTTT; cdr3_aa: CASSMSGVFDTQYF
v_call: TRBV21-1; j_call: TRBJ2-2; clone_size: once; cdr3_length: 16; d_call: -; cdr3_nt: TGTGCCAGCAGCAAATCCCCACAGGGATGCACCGGGGAGCTGTTTTTT; cdr3_aa: CASSKSPQGCTGELFF
v_call: TRBV30; j_call: TRBJ1-2; clone_size: -; cdr3_length: 15; d_call: TRBD1; cdr3_nt: TGTGCCTGGAGTTCCTGGACAGGGAGGAACTATGGCTACACCTTC; cdr3_aa: CAWSSWTGRNYGYTF
v_call: TRBV7-8; j_call: TRBJ1-3; clone_size: -; cdr3_length: 15; d_call: TRBD1; cdr3_nt: TGTGCCAGCAGCTCCCAGGGGGCCGACGGAAACACCATATATTTT; cdr3_aa: CASSSQGADGNTIYF
v_call: TRBV7-9; j_call: TRBJ2-7; clone_size: -; cdr3_length: 11; d_call: -; cdr3_nt: TGTGCCAGCAGCTCACTATACGAGCAGTACTTC; cdr3_aa: CASSSLYEQYF
v_call: TRBV4-1; j_call: TRBJ2-3; clone_size: -; cdr3_length: 14; d_call: TRBD1; cdr3_nt: TGCGCCAGCAGCCCCCGGACAGGGCCAGATACGCAGTATTTT; cdr3_aa: CASSPRTGPDTQYF